This TCR beta chain originates from a study of cytomegalovirus exposure and HLA in healthy donors. General study results and limits: An analysis that was carried out later associated 15,000 to 20,000 TCR beta sequences with HLA alleles at 0.05 false discovery rate. There were 150 to 200 TCR beta chains listed as cytomegalovirus-associated. In an earlier analysis, in some 500 donors, most V segments appeared productive either ~87% or ~30% of the time. With further analysis later on, most CMV-associated TCR beta chains appeared HLA-restricted.

A multiplex PCR was run with 60 Vbeta primers and 13 Jbeta primers. TCRdb keeps only in-frame clones here, not all; method: immunoSEQ multiplex PCR. Of about 130,000 clones in the sample, over 60% were seen once. A note on this clone: The antigen is undetermined.

This CDR3 has 13 residues. Germline-derived CDR1 and CDR2 are KGHSH and LQKENI. With 2 bases clipped from V and 8 bases from J, the junction kept 2 bases outside the gene matches. The source of this sequence is a female donor in good health and CMV-seronegative. The V gene is TRBV18, the J gene TRBJ1-4; 7 bases match TRBD1. Sequencing was done on a sample of PBMCs. The CDR3 sequence is CASSPTTGEKLFF. In DNA, the CDR3 is TGTGCCAGCTCACCAACGACAGGGGAAAAACTGTTTTTT.